This T cell receptor beta chain was documented in a study of T cell responses to AZD1222 COVID-19 vaccine. Here immunoSEQ multiplex PCR was the method, and the copy in TCRdb shows in-frame clones only, minus some. The profile shows approximately 150,000 clones, 94% of them singletons. The sequence came from an adult in good health. Material: peripheral blood, obtained on day 0 of AZD1222 vaccination.

CDR3 region: CASSLARGQSSGNTIYF. In DNA, the CDR3 is TGTGCCAGCAGCTTAGCGCGGGGACAGAGCTCTGGAAACACCATATATTTT. V gene TRBV7-9 combines with J gene TRBJ1-3, with TRBD1 matching over 7 bases. The CDR3 runs 17 residues. The V and J ends lost 0 bases and 0 bases, in that order; junction bases with no gene match: 5. CDR1 is SEHNR and CDR2 is FQNEAQ in the germline V gene (reference sequence).